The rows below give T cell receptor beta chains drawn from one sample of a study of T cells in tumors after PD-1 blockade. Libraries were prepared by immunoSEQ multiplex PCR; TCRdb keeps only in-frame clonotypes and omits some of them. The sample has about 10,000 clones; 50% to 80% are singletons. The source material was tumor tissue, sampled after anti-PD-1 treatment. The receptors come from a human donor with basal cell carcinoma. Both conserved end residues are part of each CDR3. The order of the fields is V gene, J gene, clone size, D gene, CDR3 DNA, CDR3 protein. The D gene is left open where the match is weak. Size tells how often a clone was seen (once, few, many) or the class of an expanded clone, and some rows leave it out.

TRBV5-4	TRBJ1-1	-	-	TGTGCCAGCAGCTTCAGCATGAACACTGAAGCTTTCTTT	CASSFSMNTEAFF
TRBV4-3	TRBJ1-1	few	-	TGCGCCAGCAGCCAATATGAAAGGAGTGAAGCTTTCTTT	CASSQYERSEAFF
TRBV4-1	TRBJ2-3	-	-	TGCGCCAGCAGCCAAGCAGCGACAGCCAACCCAGATACGCAGTATTTT	CASSQAATANPDTQYF
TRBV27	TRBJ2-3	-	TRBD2	TGTGCCAGCGACCGTAGCGGGGGCGTCACAGATACGCAGTATTTT	CASDRSGGVTDTQYF
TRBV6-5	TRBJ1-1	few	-	TGTGCCAGCAAGGGCGGGGCTGTCACTGAAGCTTTCTTT	CASKGGAVTEAFF
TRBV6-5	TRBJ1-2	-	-	TGTGCCAGCAAAGGGGGACCCAATGGCTACACCTTC	CASKGGPNGYTF
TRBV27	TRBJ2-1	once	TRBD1	TGTGCCAGCAGCCGACAGGGCTCCTACAATGAGCAGTTCTTC	CASSRQGSYNEQFF
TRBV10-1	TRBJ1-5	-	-	TGCGCCAGCTCCCGGGGGGGTCAGCCCCAGCATTTT	CASSRGGQPQHF
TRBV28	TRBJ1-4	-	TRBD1	TGTGCCAGCAGTTTAGTACCTTCTTGGGGGACAGACGCAACTAATGAAAAACTGTTTTTT	CASSLVPSWGTDATNEKLFF
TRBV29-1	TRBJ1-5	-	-	TGCAGCGTTGAGTCCGGCTACAATCAGCCCCAGCATTTT	CSVESGYNQPQHF
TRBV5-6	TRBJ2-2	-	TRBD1	TGTGCCAGCAGGGGGGACAGGTCCGGGGAGCTGTTTTTT	CASRGDRSGELFF
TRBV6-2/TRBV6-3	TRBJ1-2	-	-	TGTGCCAGCAGTTACAGCCCCGACTATGGCTACACCTTC	CASSYSPDYGYTF
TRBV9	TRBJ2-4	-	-	TGTGCCAGCAGCGTAGATGCCCTAGCCAAAAACATTCAGTACTTC	CASSVDALAKNIQYF
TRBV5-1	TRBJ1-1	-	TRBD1	TGCGCCAGCAGCCCTACAGGGGCTAGGAACACTGAAGCTTTCTTT	CASSPTGARNTEAFF
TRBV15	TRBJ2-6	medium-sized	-	TGTGCCACCAGCAGAGGGCATCACTCTGGGGCCAACGTCCTGACTTTC	CATSRGHHSGANVLTF
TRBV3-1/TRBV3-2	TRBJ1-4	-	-	TGTGCCAGCAGCCAGACGGAGGGGGAAAAACTGTTTTTT	CASSQTEGEKLFF
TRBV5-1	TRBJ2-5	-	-	TGCGCCAGCAGCTTGGGTGGCGGCGCCGTCCAAGAGACCCAGTACTTC	CASSLGGGAVQETQYF
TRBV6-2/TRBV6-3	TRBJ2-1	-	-	TGTGCCAGCAGTCGCCCCGGGGGAAGGAATGAGCAGTTCTTC	CASSRPGGRNEQFF
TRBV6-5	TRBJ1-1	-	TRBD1	TGTGCCAGCAGCTGGACAGGGGACACTGAAGCTTTCTTT	CASSWTGDTEAFF
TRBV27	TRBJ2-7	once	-	TGTGCCAGCAGTTTATCGCGGGTTGAGTCCTACGAGCAGTACTTC	CASSLSRVESYEQYF
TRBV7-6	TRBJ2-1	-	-	TGTGCCAGCAGCCCTAAATTTGACTCCTACAATGAGCAGTTCTTC	CASSPKFDSYNEQFF
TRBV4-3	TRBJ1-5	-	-	TGCGCCAGCAGCCACGCTCGGGGGACGGGGGCAAATCAGCCCCAGCATTTT	CASSHARGTGANQPQHF
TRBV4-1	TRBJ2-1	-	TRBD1	TGCGCCAGCAGCCAATCAATCGGACAGGGGAACAATGAGCAGTTCTTC	CASSQSIGQGNNEQFF
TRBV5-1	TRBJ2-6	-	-	TGCGCCAGCAGTTTTCGGGTCCTCTCTGGGGCCAACGTCCTGACTTTC	CASSFRVLSGANVLTF
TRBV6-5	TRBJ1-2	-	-	TGTGCCAGCAGCCCGGGACGGAGGTTTAACTATGGCTACACCTTC	CASSPGRRFNYGYTF
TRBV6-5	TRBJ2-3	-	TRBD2	TGTGCCATCTCACGGGGGGTTACTAGCACAGATACGCAGTATTTT	CAISRGVTSTDTQYF
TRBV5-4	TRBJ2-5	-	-	TGTGCCAGCAGCTTGTTAGGGGGAGAGACCCAGTACTTC	CASSLLGGETQYF
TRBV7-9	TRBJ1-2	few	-	TGTGCCAGCAGCGGAGGTGGCTACACCTTC	CASSGGGYTF
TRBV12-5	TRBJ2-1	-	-	TGTGCTAGTGGTTTGGTACTTAGGGGGAGGGAGCAGTTCTTC	CASGLVLRGREQFF
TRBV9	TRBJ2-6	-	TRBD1	TGTGCCAGCAGCGCGGGACAGGGCTTTTACTCTGGGGCCAACGTCCTGACTTTC	CASSAGQGFYSGANVLTF
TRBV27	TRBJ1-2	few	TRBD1	TGTGCCAGCAGTCCCGGACAGGGGGCTGGCTACACCTTC	CASSPGQGAGYTF
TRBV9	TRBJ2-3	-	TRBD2	TGTGCCAGCAGCGTAGGTTCAGGGACTAGCGGGAGGGCCCTAGATACGCAGTATTTT	CASSVGSGTSGRALDTQYF
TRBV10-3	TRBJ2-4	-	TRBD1	TGTGCCAGCCGGACAGGGGGGGTAGCCAAAAACATTCAGTACTTC	CASRTGGVAKNIQYF
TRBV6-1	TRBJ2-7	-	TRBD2	TGTGCCAGCAGTGTAGAACCGGGACTAGCGGGGGACGAGCAGTACTTC	CASSVEPGLAGDEQYF
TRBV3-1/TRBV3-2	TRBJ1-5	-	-	TGTGCCAGCAGCCCTGGGGGGAAGGGCAATCAGCCCCAGCATTTT	CASSPGGKGNQPQHF
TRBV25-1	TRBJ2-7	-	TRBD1	TGTGCCATGCCGGGACAGGGGTCCTACGAGCAGTACTTC	CAMPGQGSYEQYF
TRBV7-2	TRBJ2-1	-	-	TGTGCCAGCAGCTTAGATGGCGGGACGAGGTACGATGAGCAGTTCTTC	CASSLDGGTRYDEQFF
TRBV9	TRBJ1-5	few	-	TGTGCCAGCAGCACTGGACACTATAGCAATCAGCCCCAGCATTTT	CASSTGHYSNQPQHF
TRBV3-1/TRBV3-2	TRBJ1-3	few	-	TGTGCCAGCAGCCAGACTGACTCTGGAAACACCATATATTTT	CASSQTDSGNTIYF
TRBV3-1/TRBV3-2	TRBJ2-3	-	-	TGTGCCAGCAGCCAAGTCTCTGGATATACGCAGTATTTT	CASSQVSGYTQYF
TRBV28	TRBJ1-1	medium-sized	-	TGTGCCAGCAGTTTACGGAAGACAGGGAACACTGAAGCTTTCTTT	CASSLRKTGNTEAFF
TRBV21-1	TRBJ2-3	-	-	TGTGCCAGCAGCAAGATAGGAGGGGGTGTCGCAGATACGCAGTATTTT	CASSKIGGGVADTQYF
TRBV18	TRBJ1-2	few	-	TGTGCCAGCTCACCCGACCCAAAGGACTATGGCTACACCTTC	CASSPDPKDYGYTF
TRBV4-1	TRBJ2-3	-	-	TGCGCCAGCAGCCAAGAGAGCAACGCGGGGCCCCGTGATACGCAGTATTTT	CASSQESNAGPRDTQYF
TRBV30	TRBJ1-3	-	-	TGTGCCTGGAGTAAAGGGGGCTCTGGAAACACCATATATTTT	CAWSKGGSGNTIYF
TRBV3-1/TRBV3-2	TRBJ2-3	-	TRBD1	TGTGCCAGCAGCCCAGGACAGGGGTTCACAGATACGCAGTATTTT	CASSPGQGFTDTQYF
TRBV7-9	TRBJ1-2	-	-	TGTGCCAGCAGCTTAGGCAGCGGTAACTATGGCTACACCTTC	CASSLGSGNYGYTF
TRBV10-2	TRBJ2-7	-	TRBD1	TGCGCCAGCAGTGAGTCGTACAGGGGAAACGAGCAGTACTTC	CASSESYRGNEQYF
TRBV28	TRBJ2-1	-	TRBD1	TGTGCCAGCAGTTCCCCCTGGACAGGGGGCCCCAATGAGCAGTTCTTC	CASSSPWTGGPNEQFF
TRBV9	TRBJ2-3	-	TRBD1	TGTGCCAGCAGCTCCCGGACAGGGAGCACAGATACGCAGTATTTT	CASSSRTGSTDTQYF
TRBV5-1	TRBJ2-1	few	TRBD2	TGCGCCAGCAGAACTAGCGGGGGGGAGGTAGAGCAGTTCTTC	CASRTSGGEVEQFF
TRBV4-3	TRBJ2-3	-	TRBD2	TGCGCCAGCAGCCAGGCCAGGACTAGCGGAAAATATACGCAGTATTTT	CASSQARTSGKYTQYF